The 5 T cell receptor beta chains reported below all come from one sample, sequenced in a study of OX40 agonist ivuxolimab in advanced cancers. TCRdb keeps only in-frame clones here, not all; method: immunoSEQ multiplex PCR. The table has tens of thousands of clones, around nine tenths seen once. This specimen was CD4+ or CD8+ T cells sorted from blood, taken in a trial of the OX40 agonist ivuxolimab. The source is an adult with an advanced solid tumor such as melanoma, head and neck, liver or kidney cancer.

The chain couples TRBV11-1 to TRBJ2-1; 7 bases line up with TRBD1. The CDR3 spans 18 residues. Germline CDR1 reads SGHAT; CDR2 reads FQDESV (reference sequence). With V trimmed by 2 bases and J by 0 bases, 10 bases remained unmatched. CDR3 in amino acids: CASSLFQGGMGSYNEQFF. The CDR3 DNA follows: TGTGCCAGCAGCTTATTTCAAGGGGGCATGGGCTCCTACAATGAGCAGTTCTTC.

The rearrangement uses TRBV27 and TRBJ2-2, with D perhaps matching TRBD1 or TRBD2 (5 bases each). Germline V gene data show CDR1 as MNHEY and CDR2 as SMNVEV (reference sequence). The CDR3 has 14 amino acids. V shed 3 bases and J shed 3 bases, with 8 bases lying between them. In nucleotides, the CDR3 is TGTGCCAGCAGTTTCCGGGGCGACACCGGGGAGCTGTTTTTT. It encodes CASSFRGDTGELFF.

In DNA form, the CDR3 reads TGTGCCAGCAGTGAATCAGGCAGGGTTAACTATGGCTACACCTTC. Its translation is CASSESGRVNYGYTF. The rearrangement joins TRBV2 to TRBJ1-2; possibly TRBD1 for D (5 bases). The CDR3 covers 15 residues. V lost 2 bases and J lost 1, with 11 bases in between. Per germline, CDR1 SNHLY and CDR2 FYNNEI.

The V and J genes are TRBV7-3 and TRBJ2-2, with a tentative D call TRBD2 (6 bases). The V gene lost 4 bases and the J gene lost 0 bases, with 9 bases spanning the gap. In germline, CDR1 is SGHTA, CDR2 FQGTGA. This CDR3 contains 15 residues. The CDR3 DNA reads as TGTGCCAGCAGCTCGGGACTTGCGAACACCGGGGAGCTGTTTTTT. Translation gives CASSSGLANTGELFF. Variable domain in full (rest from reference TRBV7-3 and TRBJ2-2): GAGVSQTPSNKVTEKGKYVELRCDPISGHTALYWYRQSLGQGPEFLIYFQGTGAADDSGLPNDRFFAVRPEGSVSTLKIQRTERGDSAVYLCASSSGLANTGELFFGEGSRLTVL.

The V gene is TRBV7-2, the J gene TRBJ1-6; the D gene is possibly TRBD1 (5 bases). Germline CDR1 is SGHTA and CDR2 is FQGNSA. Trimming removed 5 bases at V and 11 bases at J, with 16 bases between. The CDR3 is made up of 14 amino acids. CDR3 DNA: TGTGCCAGCAGCGCTTCCGGGACCTTTACACCCCTCCACTTT. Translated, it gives CASSASGTFTPLHF.